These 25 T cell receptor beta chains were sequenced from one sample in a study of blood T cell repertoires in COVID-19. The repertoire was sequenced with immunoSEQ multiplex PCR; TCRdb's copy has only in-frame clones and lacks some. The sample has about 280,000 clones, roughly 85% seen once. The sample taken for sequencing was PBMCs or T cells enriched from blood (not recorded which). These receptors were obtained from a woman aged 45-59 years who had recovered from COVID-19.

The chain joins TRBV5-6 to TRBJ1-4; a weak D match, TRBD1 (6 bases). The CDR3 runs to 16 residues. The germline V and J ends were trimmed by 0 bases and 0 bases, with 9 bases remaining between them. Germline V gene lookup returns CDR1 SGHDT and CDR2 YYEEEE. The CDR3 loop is CASSLVGGTTNEKLFF. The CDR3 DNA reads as TGTGCCAGCAGCTTGGTTGGGGGCACAACTAATGAAAAACTGTTTTTT.

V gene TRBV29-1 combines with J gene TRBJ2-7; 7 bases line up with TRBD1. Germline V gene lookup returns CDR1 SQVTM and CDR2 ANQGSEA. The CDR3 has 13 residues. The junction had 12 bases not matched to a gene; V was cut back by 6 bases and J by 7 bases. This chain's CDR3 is CSVTGTEVWEQYF. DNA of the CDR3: TGCAGCGTCACCGGGACAGAGGTTTGGGAGCAGTACTTC.

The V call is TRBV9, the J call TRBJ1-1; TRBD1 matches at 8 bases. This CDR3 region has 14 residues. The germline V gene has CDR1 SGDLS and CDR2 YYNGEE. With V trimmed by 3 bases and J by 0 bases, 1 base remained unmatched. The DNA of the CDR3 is TGTGCCAGCAGCGAGGACAGGGTGAACACTGAAGCTTTCTTT. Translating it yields CASSEDRVNTEAFF.

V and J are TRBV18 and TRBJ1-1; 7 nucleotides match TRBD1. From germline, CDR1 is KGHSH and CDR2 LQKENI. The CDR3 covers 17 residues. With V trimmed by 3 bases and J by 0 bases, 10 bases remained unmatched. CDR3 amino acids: CASSPGQRALMNTEAFF. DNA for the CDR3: TGTGCCAGCTCACCGGGACAGAGGGCTCTCATGAACACTGAAGCTTTCTTT.

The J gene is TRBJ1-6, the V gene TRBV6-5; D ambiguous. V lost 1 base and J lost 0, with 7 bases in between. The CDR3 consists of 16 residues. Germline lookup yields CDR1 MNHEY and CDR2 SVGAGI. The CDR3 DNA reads TGTGCCAGCAGTTACTACGGGAGCTCCTATAATTCACCCCTCCACTTT. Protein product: CASSYYGSSYNSPLHF.

The CDR3 is CASSIAGLAGGPFGELFF. The CDR3 DNA follows: TGTGCCAGTAGTATAGCGGGACTAGCGGGGGGGCCGTTCGGGGAGCTGTTTTTT. The gene calls are TRBV19 and TRBJ2-2; 16 bases are a match to TRBD2. Germline-derived CDR1 and CDR2 are LNHDA and SQIVND (reference sequence). The CDR3 consists of 18 residues. J gave up 7 bases and V 1 base, and 6 bases lay outside the gene matches.

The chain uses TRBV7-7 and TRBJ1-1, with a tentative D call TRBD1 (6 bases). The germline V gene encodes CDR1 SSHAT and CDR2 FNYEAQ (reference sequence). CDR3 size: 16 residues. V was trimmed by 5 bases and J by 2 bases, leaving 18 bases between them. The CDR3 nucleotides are TGTGCCAGCAGCACCTTACAGGGCGGAGGAAACACTGAAGCTTTCTTT. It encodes CASSTLQGGGNTEAFF.

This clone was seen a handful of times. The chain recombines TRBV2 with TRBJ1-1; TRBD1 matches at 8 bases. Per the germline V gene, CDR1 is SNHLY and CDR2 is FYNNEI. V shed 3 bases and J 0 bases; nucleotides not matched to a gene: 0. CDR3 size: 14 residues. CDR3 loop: CASSDRGLNTEAFF. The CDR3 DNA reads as TGTGCCAGCAGTGACAGGGGGCTGAACACTGAAGCTTTCTTT.

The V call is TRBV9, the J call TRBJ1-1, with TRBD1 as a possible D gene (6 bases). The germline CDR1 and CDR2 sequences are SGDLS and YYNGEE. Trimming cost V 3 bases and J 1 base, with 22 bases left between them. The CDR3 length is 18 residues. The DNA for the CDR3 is TGTGCCAGCAGCGGGGTAGGGGGTCCGAGCACTCGGAACACTGAAGCTTTCTTT. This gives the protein CASSGVGGPSTRNTEAFF.

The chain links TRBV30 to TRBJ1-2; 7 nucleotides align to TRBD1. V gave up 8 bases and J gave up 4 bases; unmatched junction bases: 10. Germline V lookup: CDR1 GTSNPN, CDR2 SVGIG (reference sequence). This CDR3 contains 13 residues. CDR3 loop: CALDRPGGYGYTF. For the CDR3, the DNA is TGTGCCCTGGACCGTCCAGGGGGCTATGGCTACACCTTC.

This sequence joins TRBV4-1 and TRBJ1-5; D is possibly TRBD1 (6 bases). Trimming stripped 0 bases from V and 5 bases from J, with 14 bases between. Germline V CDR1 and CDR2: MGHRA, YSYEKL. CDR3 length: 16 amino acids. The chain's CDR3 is CASSQDLGRTDQPQHF. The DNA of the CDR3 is TGCGCCAGCAGCCAAGATCTCGGCCGGACAGATCAGCCCCAGCATTTT.

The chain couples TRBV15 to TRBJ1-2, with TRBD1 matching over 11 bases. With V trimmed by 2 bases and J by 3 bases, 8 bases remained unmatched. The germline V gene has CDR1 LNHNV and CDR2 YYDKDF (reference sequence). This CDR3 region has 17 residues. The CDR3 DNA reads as TGTGCCACCAGCAGACGGACAGGGGGCTTAGTCGACTATGGCTACACCTTC. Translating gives CATSRRTGGLVDYGYTF.

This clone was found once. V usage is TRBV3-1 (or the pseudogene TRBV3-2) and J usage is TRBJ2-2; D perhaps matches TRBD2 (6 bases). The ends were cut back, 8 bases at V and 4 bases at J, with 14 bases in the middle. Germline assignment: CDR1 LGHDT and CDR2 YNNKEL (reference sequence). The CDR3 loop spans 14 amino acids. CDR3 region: CASREAGLTGELFF. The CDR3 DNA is TGTGCCAGCCGTGAAGCGGGCCTCACCGGGGAGCTGTTTTTT.

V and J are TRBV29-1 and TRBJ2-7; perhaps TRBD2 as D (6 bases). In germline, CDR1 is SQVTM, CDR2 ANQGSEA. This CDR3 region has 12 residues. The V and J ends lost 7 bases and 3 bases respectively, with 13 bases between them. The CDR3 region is CSASLANYEQYF. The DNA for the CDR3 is TGCAGCGCCAGCCTAGCGAACTACGAGCAGTACTTC.

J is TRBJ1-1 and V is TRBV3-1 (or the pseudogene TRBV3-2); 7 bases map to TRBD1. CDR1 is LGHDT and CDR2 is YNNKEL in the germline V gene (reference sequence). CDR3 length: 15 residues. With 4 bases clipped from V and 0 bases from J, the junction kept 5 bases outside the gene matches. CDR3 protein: CASSPSDRMNTEAFF. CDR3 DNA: TGTGCCAGCAGCCCATCGGACAGGATGAACACTGAAGCTTTCTTT.

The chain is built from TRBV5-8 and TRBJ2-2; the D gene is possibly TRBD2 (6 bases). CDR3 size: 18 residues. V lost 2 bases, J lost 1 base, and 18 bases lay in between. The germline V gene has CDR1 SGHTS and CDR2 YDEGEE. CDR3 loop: CASSFTTLARGNTGELFF. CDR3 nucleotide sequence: TGTGCCAGCAGCTTTACAACCCTAGCGAGAGGGAACACCGGGGAGCTGTTTTTT.

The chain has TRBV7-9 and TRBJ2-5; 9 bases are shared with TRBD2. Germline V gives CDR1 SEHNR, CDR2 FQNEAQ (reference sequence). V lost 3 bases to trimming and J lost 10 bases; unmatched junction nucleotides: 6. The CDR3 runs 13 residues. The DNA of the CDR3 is TGTGCCAGCAGCTTGAGCGGGGGGTCGGACCAGTACTTC. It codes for CASSLSGGSDQYF.

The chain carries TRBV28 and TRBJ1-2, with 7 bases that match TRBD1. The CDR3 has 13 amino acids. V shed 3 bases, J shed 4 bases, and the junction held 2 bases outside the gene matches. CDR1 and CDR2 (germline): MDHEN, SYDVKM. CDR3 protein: CASSLTGRYGYTF. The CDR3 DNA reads TGTGCCAGCAGTTTGACAGGGCGCTATGGCTACACCTTC.

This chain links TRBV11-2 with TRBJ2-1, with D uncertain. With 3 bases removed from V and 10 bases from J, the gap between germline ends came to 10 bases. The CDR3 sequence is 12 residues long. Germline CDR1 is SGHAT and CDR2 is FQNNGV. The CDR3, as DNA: TGTGCCAGCAGCTTTTCCCCCCTGGAGCAGTTCTTC. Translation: CASSFSPLEQFF.

In DNA, the CDR3 is TGCGCCAGCAGCCAAGTATCCGGGAGGGCCTTATACAATGAGCAGTTCTTC. The encoded protein is CASSQVSGRALYNEQFF. This chain connects TRBV4-1 to TRBJ2-1, with TRBD2 matching over 8 bases. The CDR3 covers 17 residues. Germline V gene lookup returns CDR1 MGHRA and CDR2 YSYEKL. Unmatched junction bases numbered 9, after V lost 1 base and J lost 4 bases.

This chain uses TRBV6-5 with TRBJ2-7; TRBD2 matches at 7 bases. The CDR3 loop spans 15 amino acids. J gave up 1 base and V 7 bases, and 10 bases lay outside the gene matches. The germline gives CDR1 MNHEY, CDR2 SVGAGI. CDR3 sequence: CASIGAGEVSYEQYF. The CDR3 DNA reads TGTGCCAGCATTGGGGCGGGAGAAGTTTCCTACGAGCAGTACTTC.

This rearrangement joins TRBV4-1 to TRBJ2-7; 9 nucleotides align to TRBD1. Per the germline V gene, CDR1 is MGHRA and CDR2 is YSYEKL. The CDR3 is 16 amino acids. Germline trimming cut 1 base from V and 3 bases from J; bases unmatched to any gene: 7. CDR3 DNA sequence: TGCGCCAGCAGCCAAGCCCCGGGACAGGGCCTCTACGAGCAGTACTTC. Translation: CASSQAPGQGLYEQYF.

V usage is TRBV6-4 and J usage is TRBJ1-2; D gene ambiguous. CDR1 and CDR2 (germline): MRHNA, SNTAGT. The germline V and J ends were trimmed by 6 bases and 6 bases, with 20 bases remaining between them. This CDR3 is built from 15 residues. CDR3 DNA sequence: TGTGCCAGCAGCCCCCTCGCAGGCTTACTTGATGGCTACACCTTC. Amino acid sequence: CASSPLAGLLDGYTF.

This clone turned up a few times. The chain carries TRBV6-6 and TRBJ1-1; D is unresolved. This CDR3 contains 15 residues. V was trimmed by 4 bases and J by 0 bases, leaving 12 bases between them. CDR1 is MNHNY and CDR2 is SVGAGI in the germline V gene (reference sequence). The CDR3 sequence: CASSSNIGVNTEAFF. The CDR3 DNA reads TGTGCCAGCAGTTCCAACATCGGGGTGAACACTGAAGCTTTCTTT.

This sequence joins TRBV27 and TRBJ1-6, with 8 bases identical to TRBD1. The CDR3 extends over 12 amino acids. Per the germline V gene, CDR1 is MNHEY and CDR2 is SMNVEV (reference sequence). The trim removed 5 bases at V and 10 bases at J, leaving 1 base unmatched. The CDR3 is CASSGTGSPLHF. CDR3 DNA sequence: TGTGCCAGCAGTGGGACAGGATCACCCCTCCACTTT.